One and the same sample provided the 12 T cell receptor beta chains below, sequenced in a study of blood T cell repertoires in COVID-19. Assay: immunoSEQ multiplex PCR; the TCRdb copy retains only in-frame clones and omits some. The sample shows more than 300,000 clones, approximately 91% of them seen only once. The sequenced material came from PBMCs or T cells enriched from blood (not recorded which). These receptors all stem from a young woman who had been exposed to COVID-19.

The chain recombines TRBV7-2 with TRBJ1-2; D remains ambiguous. The ends were cut back, 3 bases at V and 4 bases at J, with 9 bases in the middle. From germline, CDR1 is SGHTA and CDR2 FQGNSA. The CDR3 extends over 13 amino acids. The CDR3 here is CASSLLQAYGYTF. The CDR3 DNA follows: TGTGCCAGCAGCTTGTTGCAGGCCTATGGCTACACCTTC.

This clone appeared once. This chain connects TRBV2 to TRBJ2-7, with D tentatively TRBD2 (7 bases). Per the germline V gene, CDR1 is SNHLY and CDR2 is FYNNEI. The CDR3 has 14 residues. V was cut by 10 bases and J by 2 bases, with 18 bases left in between. The CDR3 coding sequence is TGTGCCACCCTGGGGGGGGCCGATACCTACGAGCAGTACTTC. Translating it yields CATLGGADTYEQYF.

This sequence joins TRBV27 and TRBJ1-1; 7 nucleotides line up with TRBD1. Germline-derived CDR1 and CDR2 are MNHEY and SMNVEV (reference sequence). The CDR3 totals 14 residues. Trimming removed 2 bases from V and 4 bases from J; junction bases left unmatched: 4. The CDR3 region has the DNA TGTGCCAGCAGTTTACACAGGGGCGGCACTGAAGCTTTCTTT. This codes for CASSLHRGGTEAFF.

The chain employs TRBV4-3 and TRBJ1-5; D is uncertain. The V end lost 0 bases, the J end lost 5 bases, and 11 bases lay between the germline ends. Germline CDR1 and CDR2: LGHNA and YSLEER. The CDR3 is 15 residues long. For the CDR3, the DNA is TGCGCCAGCAGCCAAGATCCCGGGATTTATCAGCCCCAGCATTTT. Amino acid sequence: CASSQDPGIYQPQHF.

The chain recombines TRBV5-6 with TRBJ2-5, with D perhaps TRBD2 (5 bases). This CDR3 region has 14 residues. The V end lost 2 bases, the J end lost 4 bases, and 12 bases lay between the germline ends. Germline loops: CDR1 SGHDT, CDR2 YYEEEE. CDR3 amino acids: CASSFLSVGETQYF. CDR3 nucleotides: TGTGCCAGCAGCTTTCTTAGCGTGGGAGAGACCCAGTACTTC.

The gene calls are TRBV12-3 or TRBV12-4 and TRBJ1-2; TRBD1 might be the D (6 bases). The V end lost 1 base, the J end lost 8 bases, and 11 bases lay between the germline ends. CDR3 size: 13 residues. The CDR3 protein is CASSLEYRDGYTF. The DNA for the CDR3 is TGTGCCAGCAGTTTAGAGTACAGGGACGGCTACACCTTC.

The chain has TRBV27 and TRBJ2-3, with TRBD2 as a possible D gene (5 bases). Germline lookup yields CDR1 MNHEY and CDR2 SMNVEV (reference sequence). This CDR3 is 13 amino acids long. Deletions cut 0 bases from V and 5 bases from J, with 6 bases between. The CDR3: CASSLSAGDTQYF. The CDR3 nucleotides are TGTGCCAGCAGTTTATCGGCGGGAGATACGCAGTATTTT.

This chain links TRBV5-1 with TRBJ1-2, with 9 bases that match TRBD1. With V trimmed by 4 bases and J by 4 bases, 8 bases remained unmatched. Germline V lookup: CDR1 SGHRS, CDR2 YFSETQ. This CDR3 spans 15 amino acids. CDR3 region: CASSPAQGAGYGYTF. The CDR3 coding sequence is TGCGCCAGCAGCCCCGCACAGGGGGCGGGCTATGGCTACACCTTC.

The V call is TRBV13, the J call TRBJ2-7; D call uncertain. Trimming removed 6 bases from V and 5 bases from J, with 11 bases in between. Germline loops: CDR1 PRHDT, CDR2 FYEKMQ (reference sequence). There are 12 residues in the CDR3. CDR3: CASSQETHEQYF. In DNA, the CDR3 is TGTGCCAGCAGTCAGGAAACGCACGAGCAGTACTTC. Supplemented by reference TRBV13 and TRBJ2-7, the full variable domain reads AAGVIQSPRHLIKEKRETATLKCYPIPRHDTVYWYQQGPGQDPQFLISFYEKMQSDKGSIPDRFSAQQFSDYHSELNMSSLELGDSALYFCASSQETHEQYFGPGTRLTVT.

The chain uses TRBV4-1 and TRBJ1-1; tentative D call: TRBD1 (6 bases). The CDR3 sequence is 16 residues long. CDR1 MGHRA and CDR2 YSYEKL come from the germline V gene. V was pared by 3 bases and J by 3 bases, with 17 bases between. CDR3 loop: CASSQLQGSRDTEAFF. The CDR3 bases are TGCGCCAGCAGCCAGCTACAGGGAAGTAGGGACACTGAAGCTTTCTTT.

The rearrangement uses TRBV24-1 and TRBJ1-2, with 8 bases fitting TRBD1. This CDR3 has 14 residues. The germline CDR1 and CDR2 sequences are KGHDR and SFDVKD. V lost 3 bases to trimming and J lost 4 bases; unmatched junction nucleotides: 3. The CDR3 sequence: CATSDRTGSYGYTF. CDR3 in DNA: TGTGCCACCAGTGATAGGACAGGGAGCTATGGCTACACCTTC.

The genes are TRBV2 and TRBJ1-3; D gene ambiguous. Germline CDR1 SNHLY, CDR2 FYNNEI. The ends were cut back, 2 bases at V and 3 bases at J, with 5 bases in the middle. This CDR3 has 13 amino acids. The CDR3 DNA is TGTGCCAGCAGTGAACCCGGTGGAAACACCATATATTTT. This gives the protein CASSEPGGNTIYF.